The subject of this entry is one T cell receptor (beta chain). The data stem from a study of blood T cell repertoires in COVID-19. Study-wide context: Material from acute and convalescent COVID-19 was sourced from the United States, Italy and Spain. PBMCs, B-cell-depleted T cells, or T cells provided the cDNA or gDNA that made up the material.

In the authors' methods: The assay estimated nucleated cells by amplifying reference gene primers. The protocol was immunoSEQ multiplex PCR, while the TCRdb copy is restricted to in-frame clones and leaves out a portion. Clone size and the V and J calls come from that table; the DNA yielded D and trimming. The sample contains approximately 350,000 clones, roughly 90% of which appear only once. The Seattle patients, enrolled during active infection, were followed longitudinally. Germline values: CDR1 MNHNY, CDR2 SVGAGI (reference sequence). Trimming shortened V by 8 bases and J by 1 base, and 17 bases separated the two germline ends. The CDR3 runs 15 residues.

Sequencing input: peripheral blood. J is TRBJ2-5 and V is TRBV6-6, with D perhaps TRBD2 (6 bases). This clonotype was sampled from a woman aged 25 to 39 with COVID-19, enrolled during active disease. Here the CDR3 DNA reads TGTGCCAGCGGTCAACTAGCCACCAGCCAAGAGACCCAGTACTTC. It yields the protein CASGQLATSQETQYF.